This TCR beta chain was identified during a study of blood T cell repertoires in COVID-19. TCRdb's table, derived via immunoSEQ multiplex PCR, lists solely in-frame clones and lacks some. The sample carries about 440,000 clones, about 90% recorded once. The sequence was collected from a woman in her late teens or twenties with acute COVID-19. The specimen was PBMCs or T cells enriched from blood (not recorded which).

The DNA of the CDR3 is TGTGCCAGCAGCATTCCGGGACTAGCTACGGTGCAGTACTTC. Protein product: CASSIPGLATVQYF. This rearrangement joins TRBV11-2 to TRBJ2-7, with 9 bases that match TRBD2. The junction had 11 bases not matched to a gene; V was cut back by 5 bases and J by 9 bases. CDR1 is SGHAT, CDR2 FQNNGV, per germline. This CDR3 has 14 amino acids.